These 24 T cell receptor beta chains were all obtained from the same sample, sequenced in a study of post-analysis software for immune sequencing data (dated by TCRdb to the mid-2010s). The full study reports these points: Significantly higher frequencies in patients than in controls were found for roughly 5 TRBV segments, including TRBV5-6, TRBV5-1 and TRBV20-1.

Libraries were prepared through PCR. Sequencing relied on an Illumina HiSeq 2500. To reduce PCR and sequencing biases, unique molecular identifiers were built into the TCR beta cDNA libraries. TCRdb cleaned the public reads at Q25 with fastp, built clones with MiXCR and kept in-frame beta chains. CDR3 protein duplicates are merged, each entry listing the most common genes and DNA. The sample table contains about 760,000 distinct CDR3 sequences; only one count was recorded for roughly 30% of them. Jointly, the top ten make up roughly 0.53% of the sample. Antigen specificity for these receptors is unknown. Sequencing used blood. These receptors came from a girl between 10 and 17 years old with multiple sclerosis.

The V and J genes are TRBV20-1 and TRBJ2-1; 11 nucleotides line up with TRBD2. Unmatched junction bases numbered 20, after V lost 1 base and J lost 9 bases. CDR3 length equals 19 residues. Germline values: CDR1 DFQATT, CDR2 SNEGSKA (reference sequence). Written as DNA, the CDR3 is TGCAGTGCTAGAGGTAACCCCCCTGTACTAGCGGGAGTCCCGGGTGAGCAGTTCTTC. Translating it yields CSARGNPPVLAGVPGEQFF.

V gene TRBV28 combines with J gene TRBJ1-2; unclear D gene. The V end was cut by 9 bases, the J end by 3 bases, with 5 bases between. The germline V gene has CDR1 MDHEN and CDR2 SYDVKM. The CDR3 runs 10 residues. In DNA form, the CDR3 reads TGTGCCAGTGGAGACTATGGCTACACCTTC. Translated, it gives CASGDYGYTF.

V gene TRBV20-1 combines with J gene TRBJ2-3, with 11 bases lining up with TRBD2. Unmatched junction bases numbered 2, after V lost 3 bases and J lost 3 bases. Germline CDR1 and CDR2: DFQATT and SNEGSKA (reference sequence). This CDR3 has 14 residues. The CDR3 loop reads CSARTSGITDTQYF. The CDR3, as DNA: TGCAGTGCTAGGACTAGCGGGATTACAGATACGCAGTATTTT.

CDR3 residues: CASSPVVGQGGSRGPNEQFF. In nucleotides, the CDR3 is TGTGCCAGCAGCCCAGTGGTGGGACAGGGTGGGAGCAGGGGGCCCAATGAGCAGTTCTTC. This rearrangement joins TRBV7-8 to TRBJ2-1; 9 positions match TRBD1. This CDR3 has 20 amino acids. In germline, CDR1 is SGHVS, CDR2 FQNEAQ. The J segment lost 6 bases and the V segment lost 5 bases, leaving 23 bases of the junction unmatched. Full variable domain (rest looked up from reference TRBV7-8 and TRBJ2-1): GAGVSQSPRYKVAKRGQDVALRCDPISGHVSLFWYQQALGQGPEFLTYFQNEAQLDKSGLPSDRFFAERPEGSVSTLKIQRTQQEDSAVYLCASSPVVGQGGSRGPNEQFFGPGTRLTVL.

J is TRBJ2-7 and V is TRBV7-9; D unclear. The germline V gene encodes CDR1 SEHNR and CDR2 FQNEAQ (reference sequence). Trimming stripped 5 bases from V and 2 bases from J, with 13 bases between. This CDR3 region has 14 residues. CDR3 loop: CASSPVRGAYEQYF. DNA of the CDR3: TGTGCCAGCAGCCCTGTCCGTGGCGCCTACGAGCAGTACTTC.

To note about this clonotype: This could be a read error, since a much larger clone is one nucleotide away. The chain combines TRBV29-1 with TRBJ2-4; TRBD1 agrees at 8 bases. The DNA end lines up better with TRBJ2-7; the J call may be wrong. The germline V gene has CDR1 SQVTM and CDR2 ANQGSEA. The CDR3 contains 13 residues. The CDR3 loop is CSVGDRLFSEQYF. In DNA, the CDR3 is TGCAGCGTTGGGGACAGGCTATTCTCCGAGCAGTACTTC.

The chain couples TRBV20-1 to TRBJ2-5; D is undetermined. CDR1 and CDR2 from the germline V gene are DFQATT and SNEGSKA (reference sequence). The germline V and J ends were trimmed by 1 base and 5 bases, with 20 bases remaining between them. The CDR3 is 16 residues long. CDR3: CSARGSGSRLIETQYF. As DNA, the CDR3 is TGCAGTGCTAGAGGGTCCGGTTCCCGGCTTATCGAGACCCAGTACTTC.

As regards this clonotype: Just one base apart from a much larger clone, this may be a read error. The rearrangement links TRBV5-5 to TRBJ2-3; no definite D call. The CDR3 has 13 residues. Germline CDR1 reads SGHKS; CDR2 reads YYEKEE (reference sequence). The CDR3 DNA is TGTACCAGCAGCTTGGAGAGCACAGATACGCAGTATTTT. Its translation is CTSSLESTDTQYF.

The gene calls are TRBV7-2 and TRBJ1-6; no definite D call. Between the trimmed V and J ends, which lost 3 bases and 3 bases, there was a span of 21 bases. This CDR3 region has 19 residues. The germline CDR1 and CDR2 sequences are SGHTA and FQGNSA. The DNA of the CDR3 is TGTGCCAGCAGCTTTCGAAGGCGGAGCGCCCCGGTCTATAATTCACCCCTCCACTTT. Translation: CASSFRRRSAPVYNSPLHF.

The rearrangement uses TRBV9 and TRBJ1-6; D is unclear. Germline V gives CDR1 SGDLS, CDR2 YYNGEE. This CDR3 spans 17 amino acids. The ends were cut back, 2 bases at V and 0 bases at J, with 12 bases in the middle. The CDR3 coding sequence is TGTGCCAGCAGCGTTCACGGAGGACGCTCCTATAATTCACCCCTCCACTTT. Translation: CASSVHGGRSYNSPLHF.

This chain uses TRBV5-8 with TRBJ1-2; weak D call: TRBD1 (6 bases). Germline V gene data show CDR1 as SGHTS and CDR2 as YDEGEE. V was clipped by 8 bases and J by 1 base, with 15 bases between them. The length of the CDR3 is 14 residues. The CDR3 region has the DNA TGTGCCAGGGGAAAACAGGGATTTAACTATGGCTACACCTTC. It yields the protein CARGKQGFNYGYTF.

This clonotype occurred a few times. V is TRBV6-1 and J is TRBJ2-1, with 11 nucleotides matching TRBD2. The CDR3 runs to 15 residues. CDR1 and CDR2 (germline): MNHNS, SASEGT. After removal of 0 bases from V and 6 bases from J, the junction contained 1 base not matched to a gene. The CDR3, as DNA: TGTGCCAGCAGTGAAGCTAGCGGGGGGGCCAATGAGCAGTTCTTC. Translating gives CASSEASGGANEQFF.

This clonotype was counted a few times. The chain carries TRBV12-3 or TRBV12-4 and TRBJ1-1; D is possibly TRBD1 (6 bases). V was pared by 6 bases and J by 1 base, with 15 bases between. This CDR3 region has 15 residues. The CDR3 region is CASRPLGGANTEAFF. DNA of the CDR3: TGTGCCAGCAGGCCCCTGGGGGGCGCGAACACTGAAGCTTTCTTT.

The chain uses TRBV29-1 and TRBJ2-7, with a tentative D call TRBD1 (5 bases). The CDR3 sequence is 13 residues long. From germline, CDR1 is SQVTM and CDR2 ANQGSEA. The V gene lost 5 bases and the J gene lost 3 bases, with 14 bases spanning the gap. CDR3 amino acids: CSVYDSVNYEQYF. In nucleotides, the CDR3 is TGCAGCGTTTACGACAGTGTTAACTACGAGCAGTACTTC.

This sequence joins TRBV24-1 and TRBJ2-5, with D perhaps TRBD1 (6 bases). Germline assignment: CDR1 KGHDR and CDR2 SFDVKD. V lost 5 bases and J lost 0, with 9 bases in between. The CDR3 covers 14 residues. DNA for the CDR3: TGTGCCACCAGTGTAGGGGGTAACCAAGAGACCCAGTACTTC. Translation gives CATSVGGNQETQYF.

This clonotype was counted ten times or more. V usage is TRBV29-1 and J usage is TRBJ2-5; 7 bases fit TRBD2. The CDR3 sequence is 13 residues long. The ends lost 5 bases at V and 2 bases at J; junction bases unmatched: 5. Germline V gene lookup returns CDR1 SQVTM and CDR2 ANQGSEA. The CDR3 bases are TGCAGCGTTCGGGGGGATGGGCAAGAGACCCAGTACTTC. Translated: CSVRGDGQETQYF.

In the case of this clonotype: A much larger clone sits a single nucleotide away, making a read error possible. The chain is built from TRBV4-3 and TRBJ2-5; 10 nucleotides agree with TRBD1. Losses at the gene ends were 1 base for V and 2 bases for J; bases not matched to a gene: 7. This CDR3 is 17 amino acids long. Per the germline V gene, CDR1 is LGHNA and CDR2 is YSLEER. For the CDR3, the DNA is TGCGCCAGCAGCCAAGGGACAAGGACAGGGGGACAAGAGACCCAGTACTTC. This codes for CASSQGTRTGGQETQYF.

This clonotype was found a few times. The rearrangement joins TRBV7-9 to TRBJ1-4; D unclear. The V end lost 4 bases, the J end lost 8 bases, and 11 bases lay between the germline ends. Germline CDR1 reads SEHNR; CDR2 reads FQNEAQ (reference sequence). The CDR3 runs 13 residues. The CDR3 DNA reads as TGTGCCAGCAGCTCCGCCGGGCACGAAAAACTGTTTTTT. Encoded protein: CASSSAGHEKLFF.

This clonotype was seen just once. V usage is TRBV6-2 or TRBV6-3 and J usage is TRBJ2-7, with 10 bases aligning to TRBD2. The germline gives CDR1 MNHEY, CDR2 SVGEGT. CDR3 length equals 17 residues. The V and J ends lost 7 bases and 4 bases, in that order; junction bases with no gene match: 16. CDR3 nucleotides: TGTGCCAGCACCGAAGAAACTAGCGGGATGATCCAGTACGAGCAGTACTTC. Translated: CASTEETSGMIQYEQYF.

This clonotype appeared once. The chain is built from TRBV7-2 and TRBJ2-3; a weak D match, TRBD2 (7 bases). Germline CDR1 and CDR2: SGHTA and FQGNSA. The CDR3 contains 15 residues. Trimming left V 4 bases short and J 1 base short, with 12 bases between. This CDR3 is CASSWGGVGTDTQYF. Here the CDR3 DNA reads TGTGCCAGCAGCTGGGGGGGCGTTGGCACAGATACGCAGTATTTT.

This clonotype was counted between two and nine times. The chain joins TRBV6-2 or TRBV6-3 to TRBJ2-1; 7 nucleotides match TRBD2. V lost 7 bases and J lost 0; bases outside the gene matches: 15. CDR3 length equals 18 residues. Germline-derived CDR1 and CDR2 are MNHEY and SVGEGT. The CDR3 spells CASNKLPPGGSSYNEQFF. CDR3 in DNA: TGTGCCAGCAATAAACTCCCGCCGGGCGGGAGCTCCTACAATGAGCAGTTCTTC.

This chain links TRBV7-9 with TRBJ2-7, with a weak D call TRBD2 (6 bases). V was pared by 5 bases and J by 2 bases, with 19 bases between. The V gene's germline CDR1 is SEHNR and CDR2 FQNEAQ (reference sequence). The CDR3 consists of 16 residues. The CDR3 DNA follows: TGTGCCAGCAGCCCGAGAGCGGGCTCAGCTACCTACGAGCAGTACTTC. As protein: CASSPRAGSATYEQYF.

The V gene is TRBV7-8, the J gene TRBJ1-5; D gene unclear. Germline values: CDR1 SGHVS, CDR2 FQNEAQ. Trimming cost V 5 bases and J 4 bases, with 9 bases left between them. The CDR3 spans 13 residues. The CDR3 spells CASSLYYNQPQHF. Here the CDR3 DNA reads TGTGCCAGCAGCCTGTACTATAATCAGCCCCAGCATTTT.

The chain uses TRBV29-1 and TRBJ1-5; tentatively, D is TRBD1 (5 bases). The CDR3 has 12 residues. Between the trimmed V and J ends, which lost 4 bases and 7 bases, there was a span of 11 bases. Germline loops: CDR1 SQVTM, CDR2 ANQGSEA. The CDR3 nucleotides read TGCAGCGTTGGGGGACTAGGGCAGCCCCAGCATTTT. Amino acid sequence: CSVGGLGQPQHF.